This paragraph reports one TCR beta chain. The data were produced by immunoSEQ multiplex PCR, yet TCRdb's version contains in-frame clones alone and is incomplete. The sample consists of approximately 470,000 clones, roughly 90% of them appearing once. This sample is part of a study of blood T cell repertoires in COVID-19. In terms of age and location, participants ranged from roughly 18 to 100 years and lived in around 22 US areas. Recovered participants had two consecutive negative NP/OP PCR tests, healthcare professional clearance, or symptom resolution. The CDR3 is 16 residues long. V was cut by 3 bases and J by 0 bases, with 15 bases left in between. Germline V gene lookup returns CDR1 SGHVS and CDR2 FQNEAQ.

The receptor's source is a woman between 18 and 30 years old who had recovered from COVID-19. The rearrangement links TRBV7-8 to TRBJ2-7; the D gene is possibly TRBD1 (6 bases). Material for sequencing was PBMCs or T cells enriched from blood (not recorded which). CDR3 nucleotide sequence: TGTGCCAGCAGCTTGGAGAGGGACACCGTCTCCTACGAGCAGTACTTC. This encodes CASSLERDTVSYEQYF.